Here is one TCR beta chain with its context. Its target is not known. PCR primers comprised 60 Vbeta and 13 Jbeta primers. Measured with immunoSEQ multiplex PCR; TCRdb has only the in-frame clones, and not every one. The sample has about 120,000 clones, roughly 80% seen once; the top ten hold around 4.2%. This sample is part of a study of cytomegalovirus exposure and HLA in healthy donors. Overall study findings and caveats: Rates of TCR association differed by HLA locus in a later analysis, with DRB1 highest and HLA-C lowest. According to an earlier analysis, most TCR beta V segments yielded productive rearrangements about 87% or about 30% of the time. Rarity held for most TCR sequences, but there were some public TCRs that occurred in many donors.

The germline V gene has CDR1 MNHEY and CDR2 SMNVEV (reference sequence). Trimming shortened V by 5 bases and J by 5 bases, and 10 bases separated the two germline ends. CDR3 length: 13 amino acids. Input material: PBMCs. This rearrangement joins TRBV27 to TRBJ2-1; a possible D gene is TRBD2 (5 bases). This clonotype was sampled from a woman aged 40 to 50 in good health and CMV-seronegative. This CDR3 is CASSGQLDNEQFF. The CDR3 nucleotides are TGTGCCAGCAGTGGTCAACTAGACAATGAGCAGTTCTTC.